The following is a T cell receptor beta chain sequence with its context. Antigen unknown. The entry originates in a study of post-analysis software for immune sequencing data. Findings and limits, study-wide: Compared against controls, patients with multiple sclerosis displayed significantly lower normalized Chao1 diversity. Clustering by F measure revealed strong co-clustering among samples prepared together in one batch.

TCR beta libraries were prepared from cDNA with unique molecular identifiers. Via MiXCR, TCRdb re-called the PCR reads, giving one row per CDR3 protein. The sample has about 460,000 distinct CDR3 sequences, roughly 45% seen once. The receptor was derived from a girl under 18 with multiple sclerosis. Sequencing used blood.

CDR3 residues: CASSAGVGDTQYF. CDR3 sequence (DNA): TGCGCCAGCAGCGCCGGGGTTGGAGATACGCAGTATTTT. This chain connects TRBV5-1 to TRBJ2-3, with TRBD2 as a possible D gene (5 bases). Germline loops: CDR1 SGHRS, CDR2 YFSETQ. The V end was cut by 4 bases, the J end by 5 bases, with 11 bases between. The CDR3 is made up of 13 amino acids.